The 25 T cell receptor beta chains in this list originate from one sample, sequenced in a study of CD8 T cells in Susac syndrome. The RNA, 0.5 to 1 ug, was put through reverse transcription using random hexamers. One entry per CDR3 protein results from TCRdb running MiXCR on the immunoSEQ multiplex PCR reads. The table lists 120,000 or so distinct CDR3 sequences, around 94% of them singletons. The sample was CD8+ T cells from PBMCs. These receptors came from a human donor with Susac syndrome.

The chain is built from TRBV30 and TRBJ1-5; D perhaps matches TRBD1 (5 bases). This CDR3 contains 14 residues. From germline, CDR1 is GTSNPN and CDR2 SVGIG (reference sequence). V was clipped by 2 bases and J by 0 bases, with 8 bases between them. DNA for the CDR3: TGTGCCTGGAGTAGGGGTTATAGCAATCAGCCCCAGCATTTT. It specifies CAWSRGYSNQPQHF.

This chain uses TRBV7-8 with TRBJ2-7; 8 bases agree with TRBD1. Looked up from germline, CDR1 is SGHVS and CDR2 is FQNEAQ. V lost 0 bases and J lost 1; bases outside the gene matches: 8. The CDR3 length is 17 residues. The CDR3 here is CASSLALTGGQSYEQYF. CDR3 bases: TGTGCCAGCAGCTTAGCGCTAACAGGGGGACAATCCTACGAGCAGTACTTC. The entire variable domain, with the rest obtained from reference TRBV7-8 and TRBJ2-7, is as follows: GAGVSQSPRYKVAKRGQDVALRCDPISGHVSLFWYQQALGQGPEFLTYFQNEAQLDKSGLPSDRFFAERPEGSVSTLKIQRTQQEDSAVYLCASSLALTGGQSYEQYFGPGTRLTVT.

J is TRBJ2-7 and V is TRBV3-1, with TRBD2 matching 8 bases. There are 17 residues in the CDR3. The germline CDR1 and CDR2 sequences are LGHDT and YNNKEL (reference sequence). The junction had 10 bases not matched to a gene; V was cut back by 0 bases and J by 3 bases. CDR3 DNA sequence: TGTGCCAGCAGCCAAGAAAACTCGGGGGGGCCCTACTACGAGCAGTACTTC. Translation: CASSQENSGGPYYEQYF.

The rearrangement links TRBV5-1 to TRBJ2-7, with TRBD1 as a possible D gene (5 bases). The CDR3 sequence is 14 residues long. Germline V CDR1 and CDR2: SGHRS, YFSETQ. Trimming took off 5 bases at V and 2 bases at J, with 14 bases between the two ends. The CDR3, as DNA: TGCGCCAGCAGAGGAGTGGACAAGACCTACGAGCAGTACTTC. Translation gives CASRGVDKTYEQYF.

This sequence joins TRBV7-9 and TRBJ2-7; 11 bases match TRBD2. With V trimmed by 5 bases and J by 0 bases, 6 bases remained unmatched. The CDR3 has 16 residues. In germline, CDR1 is SEHNR, CDR2 FQNEAQ (reference sequence). The CDR3 spells CASSPGTSGPSYEQYF. The CDR3 region has the DNA TGTGCCAGCAGCCCGGGGACTAGCGGCCCCTCCTACGAGCAGTACTTC.

J is TRBJ1-1 and V is TRBV7-6; the D gene is possibly TRBD1 (5 bases). CDR3 length: 12 amino acids. CDR1 is SGHVS, CDR2 FNYEAQ, per germline. Trimming stripped 5 bases from V and 3 bases from J, with 7 bases between. The CDR3 coding sequence is TGTGCCAGCAGCGGGACTTACACTGAAGCTTTCTTT. Translation: CASSGTYTEAFF. The full variable domain, rest sourced from reference TRBV7-6 and TRBJ1-1, is GAGVSQSPRYKVTKRGQDVALRCDPISGHVSLYWYRQALGQGPEFLTYFNYEAQQDKSGLPNDRFSAERPEGSISTLTIQRTEQRDSAMYRCASSGTYTEAFFGQGTRLTVV.

This chain joins TRBV30 and TRBJ2-7; 7 positions match TRBD1. The J segment lost 3 bases and the V segment lost 0 bases, leaving 5 bases of the junction unmatched. Germline V gene lookup returns CDR1 GTSNPN and CDR2 SVGIG (reference sequence). The CDR3 is 14 residues long. In DNA form, the CDR3 reads TGTGCCTGGAGTGTACTGGCAGGGGGCTACGAGCAGTACTTC. Protein product: CAWSVLAGGYEQYF.

In its sample, this clonotype was seen once. Germline is not matched at one junction end, which may reflect a read error. The rearrangement uses TRBV12-3 or TRBV12-4 and TRBJ2-3; D remains unclear. CDR3 length: 13 residues. Here the CDR3 reads CASSLENTDTQYF. The CDR3 region has the DNA TGTGCCAGCAGCTTAGAGAACACAGATACGCAGTATTTT.

The chain employs TRBV12-3 or TRBV12-4 and TRBJ2-7; 7 nucleotides line up with TRBD1. The CDR3 runs to 15 residues. The V and J ends lost 4 bases and 3 bases, in that order; junction bases with no gene match: 9. The DNA of the CDR3 is TGTGCCAGCAGTTCGGGACAGCAGAATATCTACGAGCAGTACTTC. This encodes CASSSGQQNIYEQYF.

The gene calls are TRBV29-1 and TRBJ1-3; D not resolved. Germline CDR1 SQVTM, CDR2 ANQGSEA. Trimming cost V 0 bases and J 8 bases, with 14 bases left between them. The CDR3 contains 14 residues. CDR3 bases: TGCAGCGTTGAAGAGCAGGAGGCCCTTCACACCATATATTTT. Its protein product is CSVEEQEALHTIYF.

V is TRBV30 and J is TRBJ2-7; 8 positions agree with TRBD1. The CDR3 runs to 14 residues. In germline, CDR1 is GTSNPN, CDR2 SVGIG (reference sequence). V shed 0 bases, J shed 5 bases, and the junction held 6 bases outside the gene matches. In nucleotides, the CDR3 is TGTGCCTGGAGTGTGGGTGCAGGGGGCCACGAGCAGTACTTC. This translates into CAWSVGAGGHEQYF. The entire variable domain, with the rest obtained from reference TRBV30 and TRBJ2-7, is as follows: SQTIHQWPATLVQPVGSPLSLECTVEGTSNPNLYWYRQAAGRGLQLLFYSVGIGQISSEVPQNLSASRPQDRQFILSSKKLLLSDSGFYLCAWSVGAGGHEQYFGPGTRLTVT.

The chain has TRBV30 and TRBJ2-7; TRBD2 might be the D (6 bases). CDR3 length equals 12 residues. From germline, CDR1 is GTSNPN and CDR2 SVGIG (reference sequence). The V end was cut by 8 bases, the J end by 0 bases, with 11 bases between. CDR3 DNA: TGTGCCCTGGAGGGCAGCTCCTACGAGCAGTACTTC. Translating gives CALEGSSYEQYF. Filled out from reference TRBV30 and TRBJ2-7, the complete variable domain reads SQTIHQWPATLVQPVGSPLSLECTVEGTSNPNLYWYRQAAGRGLQLLFYSVGIGQISSEVPQNLSASRPQDRQFILSSKKLLLSDSGFYLCALEGSSYEQYFGPGTRLTVT.

This clonotype appeared once. V is TRBV20-1 and J is TRBJ1-1; perhaps TRBD1 as D (6 bases). CDR1 is DFQATT and CDR2 is SNEGSKA in the germline V gene (reference sequence). The CDR3 runs 13 residues. Trimming removed 7 bases at V and 0 bases at J, with 12 bases between. CDR3 in DNA: TGCAGTGTACAGGGAGCCATGAACACTGAAGCTTTCTTT. This translates into CSVQGAMNTEAFF.

This chain uses TRBV27 with TRBJ2-1; 8 bases are a match to TRBD2. Trimming took 2 bases from V and 5 from J; bases not matched to a gene: 8. Germline V gene sequence: CDR1 MNHEY, CDR2 SMNVEV (reference sequence). The CDR3 extends over 16 amino acids. The CDR3 nucleotides are TGTGCCAGCAGTTTAAACGCGGGAGGCCCTAACAATGAGCAGTTCTTC. Protein product: CASSLNAGGPNNEQFF.

This chain links TRBV11-2 with TRBJ2-5, with TRBD2 matching 9 bases. The CDR3 has 16 amino acids. Losses at the gene ends were 3 bases for V and 5 bases for J; bases not matched to a gene: 10. Germline V gene lookup returns CDR1 SGHAT and CDR2 FQNNGV. CDR3 amino acids: CASSFHGREGLETQYF. The CDR3, as DNA: TGTGCCAGCAGCTTCCACGGGCGGGAGGGCCTGGAGACCCAGTACTTC. The full variable domain, its missing parts supplied by reference TRBV11-2 and TRBJ2-5, is EAGVAQSPRYKIIEKRQSVAFWCNPISGHATLYWYQQILGQGPKLLIQFQNNGVVDDSQLPKDRFSAERLKGVDSTLKIQPAKLEDSAVYLCASSFHGREGLETQYFGPGTRLLVL.

This sequence joins TRBV9 and TRBJ2-1, with D possibly TRBD2 on 6 matching bases. The CDR3 is 13 amino acids. Germline V gene sequence: CDR1 SGDLS, CDR2 YYNGEE. Trimming left V 7 bases short and J 3 bases short, with 11 bases between. The CDR3 DNA is TGTGCCAGCGCTACGGGGGACTACAATGAGCAGTTCTTC. Translation: CASATGDYNEQFF.

This chain's CDR3 is CSARDPASLYNEQFF. The CDR3 DNA reads as TGCAGTGCTAGAGATCCCGCTAGCCTCTACAATGAGCAGTTCTTC. V and J are TRBV20-1 and TRBJ2-1, with D perhaps matching TRBD2 (5 bases). V was cut by 0 bases and J by 3 bases, with 12 bases left in between. Germline lookup yields CDR1 DFQATT and CDR2 SNEGSKA (reference sequence). The CDR3 is made up of 15 amino acids.

The gene calls are TRBV7-3 and TRBJ2-5; TRBD1 matches 7 bases. Germline-derived CDR1 and CDR2 are SGHTA and FQGTGA. The CDR3 runs 14 residues. The junction had 3 bases not matched to a gene; V was cut back by 5 bases and J by 0 bases. The chain's CDR3 is CASSDTGDQETQYF. CDR3 sequence (DNA): TGTGCCAGCAGCGATACAGGGGACCAAGAGACCCAGTACTTC.

This chain joins TRBV5-6 and TRBJ2-3; 7 bases agree with TRBD2. Germline lookup yields CDR1 SGHDT and CDR2 YYEEEE. The CDR3 extends over 15 amino acids. J lost 3 bases, V lost 7 bases, and 11 bases had no gene match. The CDR3 DNA reads TGTGCCAGCTCGCGATCCCTAGCGGTTACAGATACGCAGTATTTT. Protein sequence: CASSRSLAVTDTQYF. The whole variable domain, remainder taken from reference TRBV5-6 and TRBJ2-3, is DAGVTQSPTHLIKTRGQQVTLRCSPKSGHDTVSWYQQALGQGPQFIFQYYEEEERQRGNFPDRFSGHQFPNYSSELNVNALLLGDSALYLCASSRSLAVTDTQYFGPGTRLTVL.

This chain connects TRBV12-3 or TRBV12-4 to TRBJ1-2; no clear D gene. The CDR3 consists of 12 residues. V lost 6 bases, J lost 5 bases, and 10 bases lay in between. The CDR3 loop is CASSYAGYGYTF. CDR3 coding DNA: TGTGCCAGCAGCTACGCGGGGTATGGCTACACCTTC.

The chain combines TRBV6-2 or TRBV6-3 with TRBJ2-1, with 7 bases aligning to TRBD1. In germline, CDR1 is MNHEY, CDR2 SVGEGT. Germline trimming cut 4 bases from V and 8 bases from J; bases unmatched to any gene: 14. The CDR3 loop spans 16 amino acids. DNA for the CDR3: TGTGCCAGCAGTTTCACAGACAGGGAAGTAGGCGATGAGCAGTTCTTC. As protein: CASSFTDREVGDEQFF.

The CDR3 here is CASSQLTGGAYNEQFF. The DNA of the CDR3 is TGCGCCAGCAGCCAATTAACAGGGGGCGCCTACAATGAGCAGTTCTTC. The J gene is TRBJ2-1, the V gene TRBV4-1; 9 nucleotides align to TRBD1. Germline V gene lookup returns CDR1 MGHRA and CDR2 YSYEKL. V trimming: 2 bases; J trimming: 2 bases; junction bases outside the gene matches: 4. This CDR3 is built from 16 residues.

The gene calls are TRBV9 and TRBJ1-5; D is perhaps TRBD1 (5 bases). The CDR3 loop spans 15 amino acids. The V end was cut by 3 bases, the J end by 0 bases, with 10 bases between. The germline gives CDR1 SGDLS, CDR2 YYNGEE. The CDR3 DNA reads as TGTGCCAGCAGCGCAGACAGATATAGCAATCAGCCCCAGCATTTT. Protein sequence: CASSADRYSNQPQHF.

The V gene is TRBV12-3 or TRBV12-4, the J gene TRBJ2-7, with 8 bases that match TRBD1. The CDR3 sequence is 12 residues long. J lost 6 bases, V lost 5 bases, and 3 bases had no gene match. The CDR3 DNA is TGTGCCAGCAGTCCGGACAGGGCCGAGCAGTACTTC. Its protein product is CASSPDRAEQYF.

The chain uses TRBV28 and TRBJ1-2; D is unresolved. V shed 5 bases and J shed 4 bases, with 5 bases lying between them. Per the germline V gene, CDR1 is MDHEN and CDR2 is SYDVKM. This CDR3 has 11 residues. In DNA, the CDR3 is TGTGCCAGCAGTCACAGCTATGGCTACACCTTC. Translating it yields CASSHSYGYTF.